This T cell receptor (beta chain) was identified during a study of cytomegalovirus exposure and HLA in healthy donors. PCR was performed using 60 Vbeta and 13 Jbeta primers. Profiled with immunoSEQ multiplex PCR; TCRdb holds only in-frame clones, not every one. The sample includes under 200,000 clones, 77% of them seen just once. V shed 11 bases and J shed 1 base, with 14 bases lying between them. This CDR3 spans 13 amino acids. Germline values: CDR1 LNHDA, CDR2 SQIVND (reference sequence). This receptor was obtained from a man in his fifties in good health and CMV-seropositive. The chain joins TRBV19 to TRBJ1-1; possibly TRBD1 for D (5 bases). Sequencing input: PBMCs. In DNA, the CDR3 is TGTGCCGGTGGCCGGGGGGGGAACACTGAAGCTTTCTTT. Translated: CAGGRGGNTEAFF.